These 27 T cell receptor beta chains originate from one sample sequenced in a study of T cells after posttransplantation cyclophosphamide. Profiling relied on immunoSEQ multiplex PCR, and the TCRdb table lists in-frame clones only, not all of them. The sample includes about 18,000 clones, approximately 87% of them seen just once. Sequenced input: memory CD4+ T cells sorted from blood. These receptor sequences come from a man aged 30 to 45 in good health and a related stem cell transplant donor.

This chain uses TRBV7-8 with TRBJ2-3, with TRBD2 matching over 9 bases. Trimming removed 3 bases from V and 0 bases from J; junction bases left unmatched: 4. The CDR3 totals 16 residues. Germline loops: CDR1 SGHVS, CDR2 FQNEAQ. In nucleotides, the CDR3 is TGTGCCAGCAGCTTCAGACTAGCGGAGAGCACAGATACGCAGTATTTT. This sequence encodes CASSFRLAESTDTQYF.

This rearrangement joins TRBV14 to TRBJ1-1; D is possibly TRBD1 (6 bases). Germline V CDR1 and CDR2: SGHDN, FVKESK. CDR3 length equals 14 residues. V lost 3 bases, J lost 4 bases, and 12 bases lay in between. This chain's CDR3 is CASSQSRGGTEAFF. The CDR3 region has the DNA TGTGCCAGCAGCCAGAGCAGGGGTGGCACTGAAGCTTTCTTT.

Only a few counts were recorded for this clone. The DNA of the CDR3 is TGTGCCAGCAGCCCCCCCCCAGCGGAGTTAAGTCTTAAAGCCCCGTATTTT. Translating gives CASSPPPAELSLKAPYF. The V call is TRBV7-9, the J call TRBJ2-3; weak D call: TRBD2 (5 bases). V was shortened by 5 bases and J by 14 bases, with 32 bases between the two germline ends. The germline gives CDR1 SEHNR, CDR2 FQNEAQ (reference sequence). This CDR3 is built from 17 residues.

The chain employs TRBV2 and TRBJ2-1; D gene unclear. The CDR3 loop spans 12 amino acids. The ends were cut back, 7 bases at V and 7 bases at J, with 11 bases in the middle. From germline, CDR1 is SNHLY and CDR2 FYNNEI. Here the CDR3 DNA reads TGTGCCAGCACCTTTGACTGGAATGAGCAGTTCTTC. This translates into CASTFDWNEQFF.

The chain carries TRBV7-3 and TRBJ2-1, with 9 bases fitting TRBD2. Germline CDR1 reads SGHTA; CDR2 reads FQGTGA. The CDR3 extends over 15 amino acids. V was pared by 0 bases and J by 7 bases, with 4 bases of the junction left unmatched. The DNA for the CDR3 is TGTGCCAGCAGCTTAACGCGGGGGGGAAAAAATGAGCAGTTCTTC. It is translated as CASSLTRGGKNEQFF.

This chain connects TRBV27 to TRBJ1-5; 7 nucleotides align to TRBD1. The V gene's germline CDR1 is MNHEY and CDR2 SMNVEV (reference sequence). The CDR3 covers 15 residues. With 7 bases clipped from V and 2 bases from J, the junction kept 8 bases outside the gene matches. The CDR3 DNA sequence: TGTGCCAGCATCGCCACAGGGGAGGGCAATCAGCCCCAGCATTTT. It codes for CASIATGEGNQPQHF.

V gene TRBV7-2 combines with J gene TRBJ2-1, with TRBD1 as a possible D gene (5 bases). CDR1 and CDR2 (germline): SGHTA, FQGNSA. Trimming stripped 2 bases from V and 2 bases from J, with 10 bases between. The CDR3 extends over 15 amino acids. The DNA of the CDR3 is TGTGCCAGCAGCTTACTTCAGGGCCCCTACAATGAGCAGTTCTTC. Its translation is CASSLLQGPYNEQFF.

The V call is TRBV7-6, the J call TRBJ1-6; 7 nucleotides match TRBD1. Losses at the gene ends were 2 bases for V and 5 bases for J; bases not matched to a gene: 3. CDR1 and CDR2 from the germline V gene are SGHVS and FNYEAQ. The CDR3 covers 15 residues. This chain's CDR3 is CASSLSTGDNSPLHF. CDR3 sequence (DNA): TGTGCCAGCAGCTTATCCACAGGGGATAATTCACCCCTCCACTTT.

The CDR3 sequence: CASSRDIGTYEQYF. The DNA for the CDR3 is TGTGCCAGCAGTCGGGACATCGGTACCTACGAGCAGTACTTC. The rearrangement uses TRBV27 and TRBJ2-7; D is perhaps TRBD1 (6 bases). Germline loops: CDR1 MNHEY, CDR2 SMNVEV (reference sequence). CDR3 length equals 14 residues. V was clipped by 5 bases and J by 2 bases, with 13 bases between them.

The rearrangement joins TRBV29-1 to TRBJ1-2; tentatively, D is TRBD1 (6 bases). Germline V gene data show CDR1 as SQVTM and CDR2 as ANQGSEA. V lost 5 bases to trimming and J lost 3 bases, with 10 bases between them. The CDR3 totals 12 residues. The CDR3 loop is CSVSRGDYGYTF. DNA for the CDR3: TGCAGCGTTAGCAGGGGCGACTATGGCTACACCTTC.

The chain has TRBV7-2 and TRBJ1-2, with D maybe TRBD1 (6 bases). The ends were cut back, 5 bases at V and 3 bases at J, with 10 bases in the middle. The germline V gene has CDR1 SGHTA and CDR2 FQGNSA. CDR3 length: 13 residues. CDR3: CASSPRGHYGYTF. Here the CDR3 DNA reads TGTGCCAGCAGCCCCAGGGGCCACTATGGCTACACCTTC.

This chain uses TRBV29-1 with TRBJ1-2; 10 bases line up with TRBD1. This CDR3 is 12 amino acids long. The germline CDR1 and CDR2 sequences are SQVTM and ANQGSEA. V was pared by 4 bases and J by 7 bases, with 3 bases of the junction left unmatched. The CDR3 region is CSVADRGLGYTF. CDR3 in DNA: TGCAGCGTTGCCGACAGGGGGCTTGGCTACACCTTC.

The rearrangement joins TRBV19 to TRBJ2-1, with 11 positions matching TRBD2. With V trimmed by 7 bases and J by 1 base, 3 bases remained unmatched. The CDR3 consists of 15 residues. Germline-derived CDR1 and CDR2 are LNHDA and SQIVND (reference sequence). The CDR3 region is CASTSSGGSYNEQFF. The CDR3 DNA reads as TGTGCCAGTACTTCTAGCGGGGGGTCCTACAATGAGCAGTTCTTC.

The gene calls are TRBV7-9 and TRBJ2-2; a weak D match, TRBD1 (5 bases). This CDR3 has 14 residues. The V end lost 5 bases, the J end lost 4 bases, and 11 bases lay between the germline ends. Germline V gene sequence: CDR1 SEHNR, CDR2 FQNEAQ (reference sequence). The CDR3 region is CASSHSTATGELFF. CDR3 sequence (DNA): TGTGCCAGCAGCCATTCGACAGCCACCGGGGAGCTGTTTTTT. Supplemented by reference TRBV7-9 and TRBJ2-2, the full variable domain reads DTGVSQNPRHKITKRGQNVTFRCDPISEHNRLYWYRQTLGQGPEFLTYFQNEAQLEKSRLLSDRFSAERPKGSFSTLEIQRTEQGDSAMYLCASSHSTATGELFFGEGSRLTVL.

J is TRBJ2-1 and V is TRBV13; 11 bases are a match to TRBD2. The junction had 7 bases not matched to a gene; V was cut back by 4 bases and J by 2 bases. The CDR3 runs 17 residues. Germline CDR1 and CDR2: PRHDT and FYEKMQ (reference sequence). In DNA form, the CDR3 reads TGTGCCAGCAGCTCGACCCTTAGCGGGGGGGCCTACAATGAGCAGTTCTTC. It yields the protein CASSSTLSGGAYNEQFF.

V and J are TRBV11-2 and TRBJ2-5; 8 nucleotides line up with TRBD2. The germline V gene encodes CDR1 SGHAT and CDR2 FQNNGV. The CDR3 is made up of 16 amino acids. V gave up 2 bases and J gave up 5 bases; unmatched junction bases: 10. For the CDR3, the DNA is TGTGCCAGCAGCTTACCTTACGGGGGGGCAGGGGAGACCCAGTACTTC. It translates to CASSLPYGGAGETQYF.

The chain links TRBV5-1 to TRBJ2-5; 8 positions match TRBD1. The CDR3 totals 14 residues. Per the germline V gene, CDR1 is SGHRS and CDR2 is YFSETQ. Trimming cost V 3 bases and J 5 bases; bases outside gene matches: 6. CDR3 residues: CASSSPGGGETQYF. CDR3 DNA sequence: TGCGCCAGCAGCTCTCCAGGGGGCGGGGAGACCCAGTACTTC.

This clone was observed a handful of times. The chain recombines TRBV7-9 with TRBJ2-1; D is perhaps TRBD2 (6 bases). V was cut by 1 base and J by 0 bases, with 7 bases left in between. The CDR3 sequence is 15 residues long. Germline V gives CDR1 SEHNR, CDR2 FQNEAQ (reference sequence). Written as DNA, the CDR3 is TGTGCCAGCAGCTTAGACGGGGGCTCCTACAATGAGCAGTTCTTC. Translated, it gives CASSLDGGSYNEQFF.

The V call is TRBV11-3, the J call TRBJ1-6, with 9 positions matching TRBD1. Germline CDR1 reads SGHNT; CDR2 reads YENEEA. The CDR3 is 16 residues long. J gave up 6 bases and V 3 bases, and 6 bases lay outside the gene matches. The CDR3 nucleotides are TGTGCCAGCAGCTTCTCGGGACAGGGCTTTAATTCACCCCTCCACTTT. This translates into CASSFSGQGFNSPLHF.

Concerning this clone itself: A read error may produce the germline difference seen at one junction end. CDR3 region: CASGNAGPYGCTF. The CDR3 DNA is TGTGCTAGTGGGAATGCAGGGCCCTATGGCTGCACCTTC. V is TRBV12-5 and J is TRBJ1-2, with D possibly being TRBD1 (5 bases). The CDR3 extends over 13 amino acids. Looked up from germline, CDR1 is LGHNT and CDR2 is FRNRAP.

V usage is TRBV11-2 and J usage is TRBJ1-1; 7 nucleotides match TRBD1. The CDR3 spans 14 residues. The germline CDR1 and CDR2 sequences are SGHAT and FQNNGV. V lost 2 bases and J lost 1; bases outside the gene matches: 1. CDR3 amino acids: CASSLTGANTEAFF. In nucleotides, the CDR3 is TGTGCCAGCAGCTTAACAGGGGCGAACACTGAAGCTTTCTTT. The variable domain in full, with the rest retrieved from reference TRBV11-2 and TRBJ1-1, is EAGVAQSPRYKIIEKRQSVAFWCNPISGHATLYWYQQILGQGPKLLIQFQNNGVVDDSQLPKDRFSAERLKGVDSTLKIQPAKLEDSAVYLCASSLTGANTEAFFGQGTRLTVV.

This sequence joins TRBV4-2 and TRBJ2-3; D may be TRBD1 (6 bases). The germline gives CDR1 LGHNA, CDR2 YNFKEQ. Trimming stripped 0 bases from V and 0 bases from J, with 13 bases between. The CDR3 is made up of 17 amino acids. Here the CDR3 DNA reads TGTGCCAGCAGCCAAGATTGGCGACAGGCTAGCACAGATACGCAGTATTTT. Encoded protein: CASSQDWRQASTDTQYF.

The V and J genes are TRBV28 and TRBJ2-2, with D possibly matching TRBD2 (6 bases). V was shortened by 6 bases and J by 4 bases, with 12 bases between the two germline ends. The length of the CDR3 is 14 residues. Germline V CDR1 and CDR2: MDHEN, SYDVKM. This CDR3 is CASSYQGGTGELFF. The CDR3 DNA is TGTGCCAGCAGCTACCAGGGAGGCACCGGGGAGCTGTTTTTT.

V gene TRBV19 combines with J gene TRBJ1-5; D not resolved. Germline V lookup: CDR1 LNHDA, CDR2 SQIVND (reference sequence). CDR3 length: 15 amino acids. V was pared by 1 base and J by 2 bases, with 9 bases between. CDR3 loop: CASSIAQFGNQPQHF. CDR3 DNA: TGTGCCAGTAGTATAGCACAGTTTGGCAATCAGCCCCAGCATTTT.

V and J are TRBV25-1 and TRBJ2-1; 13 bases map to TRBD2. This CDR3 is built from 14 residues. Germline trimming cut 6 bases from V and 8 bases from J; bases unmatched to any gene: 4. Per germline, CDR1 MGHDK and CDR2 SYGVNS. CDR3 DNA: TGTGCCAGCAGCGGACTAGCGGGGGTTCATGAGCAGTTCTTC. Translating it yields CASSGLAGVHEQFF.

The chain uses TRBV29-1 and TRBJ2-3, with 13 bases aligning to TRBD2. CDR1 and CDR2 from the germline V gene are SQVTM and ANQGSEA. With 7 bases clipped from V and 0 bases from J, the junction kept 13 bases outside the gene matches. This CDR3 region has 18 residues. DNA of the CDR3: TGCAGCGCCCGACTAGCGGGGGGACGGCTCACTAGCACAGATACGCAGTATTTT. Translation gives CSARLAGGRLTSTDTQYF.

The DNA of the CDR3 is TGTGCCAGCAGTGTTGACAGGGGGACCTACGAGCAGTACTTC. Its translation: CASSVDRGTYEQYF. This chain uses TRBV6-1 with TRBJ2-7; 9 bases map to TRBD1. The CDR3 consists of 14 residues. Germline values: CDR1 MNHNS, CDR2 SASEGT. J gave up 2 bases and V 4 bases, and 3 bases lay outside the gene matches.